This T cell receptor (beta chain) is drawn from a study of cytomegalovirus exposure and HLA in healthy donors. Turning to this clone: Its cognate antigen is unknown.

PCR amplification relied on 60 Vbeta primers (plus 13 Jbeta primers). The authors' processing: It was a later analysis that counted 79 million or so unique TCR beta chains, of which approximately 9.9 million were shared. Clones were sequenced by immunoSEQ multiplex PCR, and TCRdb holds only the in-frame ones, with some missing. For V, J and clone size, that table is used; D and trimming come from the DNA. The repertoire holds about 96,000 clones, with roughly 74% as singletons. Whole-study findings and limits: V- and J-gene trimming of TCR beta was linked (in a later analysis) to a missense DCLRE1C variant. Most TCR sequences were seen very rarely across donors, but some public TCRs occurred in many. Reports credit the classifier with highly specific, highly sensitive diagnosis of cytomegalovirus status.

This CDR3 spans 17 amino acids. Sequencing was done on a sample of PBMCs. The rearrangement joins TRBV21-1 to TRBJ2-5; TRBD2, the D gene given by the table, was not confirmed from the DNA. TRBV21-1 is an annotated pseudogene. This clonotype was sampled from a woman aged 70 to 79 in good health and CMV-seropositive. The CDR3 region has the DNA TGTGCCAGCAGCAAAGAGAGAACTAGCGGGAGTCAAGAGACCCAGTACTTC. Its translation: CASSKERTSGSQETQYF.